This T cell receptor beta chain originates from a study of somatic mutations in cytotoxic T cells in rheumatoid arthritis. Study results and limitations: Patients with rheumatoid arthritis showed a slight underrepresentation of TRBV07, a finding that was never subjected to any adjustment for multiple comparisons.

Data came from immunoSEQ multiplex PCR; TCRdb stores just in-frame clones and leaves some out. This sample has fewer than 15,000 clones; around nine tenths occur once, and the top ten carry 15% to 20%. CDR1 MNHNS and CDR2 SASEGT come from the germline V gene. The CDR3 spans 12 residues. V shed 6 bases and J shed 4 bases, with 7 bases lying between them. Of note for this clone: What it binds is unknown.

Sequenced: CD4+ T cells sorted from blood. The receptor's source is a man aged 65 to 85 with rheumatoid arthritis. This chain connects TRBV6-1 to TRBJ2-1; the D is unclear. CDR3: CASRTAYNEQFF. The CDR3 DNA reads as TGTGCCAGCAGGACTGCTTACAATGAGCAGTTCTTC.